The rows below give T cell receptor beta chains drawn from one sample of a study of early T cells in non-severe SARS-CoV-2 infection. TCRdb reprocessed the 5' RACE reads with MiXCR, giving one entry per CDR3 protein. The repertoire holds around 50,000 distinct CDR3 sequences, with 5.5% to 7.5% as singletons. The sample taken for sequencing was whole blood. The receptors originated from an adult who was a healthcare worker with PCR-confirmed SARS-CoV-2 infection or an uninfected control (not recorded which). Each CDR3 is given with its conserved first and last residue. The order of the fields is clone size, J gene, V gene, CDR3 length, D gene, CDR3 DNA, CDR3 protein. A D gene is named only where the DNA matches it firmly. Rows give clone size only sometimes, using once, few, many, or a class for an expanded clone.

.,TRBJ2-2,TRBV19,15,.,TGTGCCAGTAGTGGAGACAGGCTGAACACCGGGGAGCTGTTTTTT,CASSGDRLNTGELFF
many,TRBJ2-7,TRBV20-1,14,.,TGCAGTGCTAGAGAAGGGCCCTCCCAATACGAGCAGTACTTC,CSAREGPSQYEQYF
.,TRBJ2-7,TRBV18,14,.,TGTGCCAGCTCACCAGTCAAAGGGGACTACGAGCAGTACTTC,CASSPVKGDYEQYF
many,TRBJ2-2,TRBV5-1,14,.,TGCGCCAGCGGCTTTCTAGGGTCGGCCGGGGAGCTGTTTTTT,CASGFLGSAGELFF
.,TRBJ2-5,TRBV30,15,TRBD1,TGTGCCTGGGGACAGGGCGGCGGGTATCAAGAGACCCAGTACTTC,CAWGQGGGYQETQYF
.,TRBJ2-7,TRBV6-2/TRBV6-3,17,TRBD2,TGTGCCAGCAGTTACCTACGGTACGGGGGGACCCCCTACGAGCAGTACTTC,CASSYLRYGGTPYEQYF
many,TRBJ2-3,TRBV11-3,13,.,TGTGCCAGCAGTAGAGCGCGCACAGATACGCAGTATTTT,CASSRARTDTQYF
few,TRBJ2-1,TRBV5-1,16,.,TGCGCCAGCAGCTTGGGAGTGGCTCGGTCCTACAATGAGCAGTTCTTC,CASSLGVARSYNEQFF
.,TRBJ2-7,TRBV28,15,.,TGTGCCAGCAGTTGGGTCGGAGGGCCCACCTACGAGCAGTACTTC,CASSWVGGPTYEQYF
.,TRBJ1-1,TRBV15,17,.,TGTGCCACCAGCAGAGACCGACGGGGCCAGGGGATCACTGAAGCTTTCTTT,CATSRDRRGQGITEAFF
many,TRBJ2-1,TRBV12-3/TRBV12-4,16,TRBD2,TGTGCCAGCAGTTTAAGTGCGGGGGGGCCTGGCAATGAGCAGTTCTTC,CASSLSAGGPGNEQFF
few,TRBJ2-5,TRBV3-1,15,TRBD1,TGTGCCAGCAGCCTCGGACAGGGAGGTAGGGAGACCCAGTACTTC,CASSLGQGGRETQYF
many,TRBJ1-1,TRBV27,13,.,TGTGCCAGCAGTCAACACCGCCGGGGCGTAGCTTTCTTT,CASSQHRRGVAFF
few,TRBJ1-3,TRBV29-1,15,.,TGCAGCGTTGGGGCAGGCGGCTCTGTTGGAAACACCATATATTTT,CSVGAGGSVGNTIYF
.,TRBJ2-7,TRBV19,13,.,TGTGCCAGTAGTATCGCCGGGCTCGACGAGCAGTACTTC,CASSIAGLDEQYF
many,TRBJ2-1,TRBV6-4,15,TRBD1,TGTGCCAGCAGTGAGACAGGGGGGTCCTACAATGAGCAGTTCTTC,CASSETGGSYNEQFF
few,TRBJ2-7,TRBV28,13,.,TGTGCCAGCAAACCCGTTGACGGCTACGAGCAGTACTTC,CASKPVDGYEQYF
.,TRBJ2-2,TRBV24-1,16,.,TGTGCCACCAGTGATTTGCCTGGGGACAACGCCGGGGAGCTGTTTTTT,CATSDLPGDNAGELFF
many,TRBJ1-5,TRBV4-3,14,.,TGCGCCAGCAGCCAAGATTGGGGGACTCAGCCCCAGCATTTT,CASSQDWGTQPQHF
few,TRBJ2-7,TRBV5-4,17,.,TGTGCCAGCAGCCGGACGATTTTAGGAGGGGCCGGGTACGAGCAGTACTTC,CASSRTILGGAGYEQYF
.,TRBJ1-6,TRBV12-3/TRBV12-4,14,.,TGTGCCAGCAGTTTGCAGGGCGAGAATTCACCCCTCCACTTT,CASSLQGENSPLHF
.,TRBJ2-3,TRBV6-5,17,.,TGTGCCAGCAGTTCCCGCCGCACTCGGGGACGCACAGATACGCAGTATTTT,CASSSRRTRGRTDTQYF
many,TRBJ2-5,TRBV6-1,13,.,TGTGCCAGCAGTGAAGGCGTCGAAGAGACCCAGTACTTC,CASSEGVEETQYF
many,TRBJ2-7,TRBV3-1,15,TRBD2,TGTGCCAGCAGCCAAGATACTAGCGGATACTACGAGCAGTACTTC,CASSQDTSGYYEQYF
.,TRBJ2-7,TRBV27,16,TRBD2,TGTGCCAGCAGTTTTTTCCGGGGGGGCAGCACCTACGAGCAGTACTTC,CASSFFRGGSTYEQYF
many,TRBJ2-6,TRBV29-1,16,TRBD1,TGCAGCGTGTCACGGGACAGGTCACCTGGGGCCAACGTCCTGACTTTC,CSVSRDRSPGANVLTF
few,TRBJ2-7,TRBV6-2/TRBV6-3,14,.,TGTGCCAGCAGTTTCGTCGGCATCAGCTACGAGCAGTACTTC,CASSFVGISYEQYF
many,TRBJ2-7,TRBV5-5,14,.,TGTGCCAGCAGCTTGGATGGTGGCACGTACGAGCAGTACTTC,CASSLDGGTYEQYF
few,TRBJ2-1,TRBV20-1,13,.,TGCAGTGCTCGTCCGACTCTAACTAATGAGCAGTTCTTC,CSARPTLTNEQFF
.,TRBJ1-3,TRBV6-5,16,.,TGTGCCAGCAGTTACAGCCGGACAGTCGCTGGAAACACCATATATTTT,CASSYSRTVAGNTIYF
few,TRBJ2-2,TRBV12-3/TRBV12-4,14,.,TGTGCCAGCAGACCCGGGCCTAACACCGGGGAGCTGTTTTTT,CASRPGPNTGELFF
many,TRBJ1-6,TRBV7-9,17,TRBD1,TGTGCCAGCAGCTTAGCGACAGGGCCCCCGGGGAATTCACCCCTCCACTTT,CASSLATGPPGNSPLHF